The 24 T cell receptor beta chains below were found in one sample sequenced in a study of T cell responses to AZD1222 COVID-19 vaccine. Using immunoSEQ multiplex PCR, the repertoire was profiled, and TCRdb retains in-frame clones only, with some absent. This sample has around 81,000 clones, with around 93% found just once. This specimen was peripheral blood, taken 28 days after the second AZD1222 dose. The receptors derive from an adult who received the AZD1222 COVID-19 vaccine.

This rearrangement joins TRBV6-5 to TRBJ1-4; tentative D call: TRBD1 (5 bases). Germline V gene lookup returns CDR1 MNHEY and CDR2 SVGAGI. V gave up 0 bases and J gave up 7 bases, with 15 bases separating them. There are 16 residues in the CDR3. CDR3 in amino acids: CASSYSPDSLVEKLFF. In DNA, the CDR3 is TGTGCCAGCAGTTACTCACCCGACAGTTTGGTTGAAAAACTGTTTTTT.

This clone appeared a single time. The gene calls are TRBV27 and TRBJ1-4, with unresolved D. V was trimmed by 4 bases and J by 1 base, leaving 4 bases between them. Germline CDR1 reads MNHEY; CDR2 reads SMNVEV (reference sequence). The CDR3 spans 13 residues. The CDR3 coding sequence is TGTGCCAGCAGTTGGAGAACTAATGAAAAACTGTTTTTT. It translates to CASSWRTNEKLFF.

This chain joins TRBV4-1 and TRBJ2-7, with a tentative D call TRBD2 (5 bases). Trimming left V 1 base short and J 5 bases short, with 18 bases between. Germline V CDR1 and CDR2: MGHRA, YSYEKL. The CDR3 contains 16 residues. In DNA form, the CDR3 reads TGCGCCAGCAGCCAAGTATCTGCTCCGCCCGGGGACGAGCAGTACTTC. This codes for CASSQVSAPPGDEQYF.

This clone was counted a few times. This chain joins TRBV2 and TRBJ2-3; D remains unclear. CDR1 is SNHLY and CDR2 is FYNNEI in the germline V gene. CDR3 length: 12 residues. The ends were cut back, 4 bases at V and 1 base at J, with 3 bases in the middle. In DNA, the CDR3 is TGTGCCAGCAGTGTTGGCACAGATACGCAGTATTTT. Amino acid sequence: CASSVGTDTQYF.

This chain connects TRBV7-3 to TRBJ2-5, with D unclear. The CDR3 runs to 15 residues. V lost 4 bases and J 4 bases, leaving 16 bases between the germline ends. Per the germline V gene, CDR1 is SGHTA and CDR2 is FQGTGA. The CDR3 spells CASSSSGSQTETQYF. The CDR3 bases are TGTGCCAGCAGCTCCTCCGGGTCCCAGACAGAGACCCAGTACTTC.

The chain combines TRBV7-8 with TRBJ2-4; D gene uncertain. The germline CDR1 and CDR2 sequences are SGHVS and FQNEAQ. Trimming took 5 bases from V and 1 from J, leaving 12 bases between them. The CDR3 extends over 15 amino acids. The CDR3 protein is CASSARTEAKNIQYF. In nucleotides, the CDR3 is TGTGCCAGCAGCGCCCGAACGGAGGCCAAAAACATTCAGTACTTC.

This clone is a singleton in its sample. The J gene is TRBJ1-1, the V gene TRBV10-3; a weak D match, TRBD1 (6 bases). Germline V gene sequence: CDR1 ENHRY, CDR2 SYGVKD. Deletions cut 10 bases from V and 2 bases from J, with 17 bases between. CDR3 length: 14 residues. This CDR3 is CATQSTGSNTEAFF. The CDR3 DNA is TGTGCCACACAAAGTACAGGGTCTAACACTGAAGCTTTCTTT.

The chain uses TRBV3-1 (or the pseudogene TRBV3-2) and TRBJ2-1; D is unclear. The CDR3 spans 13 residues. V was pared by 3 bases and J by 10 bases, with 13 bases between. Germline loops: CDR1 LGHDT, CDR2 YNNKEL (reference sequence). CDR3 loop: CASSHRVGGEQFF. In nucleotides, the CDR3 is TGTGCCAGCAGCCATCGAGTCGGTGGCGAGCAGTTCTTC.

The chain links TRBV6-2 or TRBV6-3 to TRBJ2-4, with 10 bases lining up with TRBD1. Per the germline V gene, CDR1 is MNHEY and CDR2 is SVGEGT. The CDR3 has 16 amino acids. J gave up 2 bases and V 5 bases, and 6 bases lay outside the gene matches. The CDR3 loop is CASSRRQGASKNIQYF. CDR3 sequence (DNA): TGTGCCAGCAGTCGAAGACAGGGGGCTTCCAAAAACATTCAGTACTTC.

Here the CDR3 DNA reads TGCGCCAGCAGCTTGGATCGCCAGGGGTATGGGACTGAAGCTTTCTTT. This translates into CASSLDRQGYGTEAFF. The V call is TRBV5-1, the J call TRBJ1-1, with D tentatively TRBD1 (6 bases). V was shortened by 0 bases and J by 5 bases, with 17 bases between the two germline ends. The germline gives CDR1 SGHRS, CDR2 YFSETQ. CDR3 length: 16 amino acids.

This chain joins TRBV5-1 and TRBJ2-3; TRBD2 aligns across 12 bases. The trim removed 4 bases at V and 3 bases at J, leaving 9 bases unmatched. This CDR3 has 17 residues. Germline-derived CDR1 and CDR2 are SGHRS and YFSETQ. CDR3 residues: CASSRRLAGVVTDTQYF. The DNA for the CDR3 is TGCGCCAGCAGCCGCCGACTAGCGGGAGTTGTTACAGATACGCAGTATTTT.

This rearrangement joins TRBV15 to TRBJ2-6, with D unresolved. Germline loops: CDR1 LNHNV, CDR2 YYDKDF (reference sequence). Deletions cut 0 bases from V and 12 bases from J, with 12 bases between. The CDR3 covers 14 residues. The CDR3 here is CATSRELKRVVLTF. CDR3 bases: TGTGCCACCAGCAGAGAACTAAAACGTGTCGTCCTGACTTTC.

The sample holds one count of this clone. The CDR3 protein is CASSIHKPTHNSPLHF. CDR3 coding DNA: TGTGCCAGCAGCATCCACAAACCAACCCATAATTCACCCCTCCACTTT. This chain links TRBV9 with TRBJ1-6; D unresolved. This CDR3 is built from 16 residues. Trimming removed 4 bases at V and 5 bases at J, with 16 bases between. Germline assignment: CDR1 SGDLS and CDR2 YYNGEE. The complete variable domain, with remaining parts taken from reference TRBV9 and TRBJ1-6, reads DSGVTQTPKHLITATGQRVTLRCSPRSGDLSVYWYQQSLDQGLQFLIQYYNGEERAKGNILERFSAQQFPDLHSELNLSSLELGDSALYFCASSIHKPTHNSPLHFGNGTRLTVT.

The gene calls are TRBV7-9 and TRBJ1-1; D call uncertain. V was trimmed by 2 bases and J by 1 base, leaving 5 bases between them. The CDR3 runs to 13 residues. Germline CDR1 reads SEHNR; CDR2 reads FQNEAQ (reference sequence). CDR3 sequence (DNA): TGTGCCAGCAGCTTACAGGAGAACACTGAAGCTTTCTTT. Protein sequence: CASSLQENTEAFF.

The CDR3 reads CASSYSRGDSYEQYF. The CDR3 region has the DNA TGTGCCAGCAGTTACTCGAGGGGGGACTCCTACGAGCAGTACTTC. This chain links TRBV6-2 or TRBV6-3 with TRBJ2-7; D possibly uses TRBD1 or TRBD2 (6 bases each). This CDR3 is built from 15 residues. V was trimmed by 0 bases and J by 0 bases, leaving 9 bases between them. Germline CDR1 and CDR2: MNHEY and SVGEGT.

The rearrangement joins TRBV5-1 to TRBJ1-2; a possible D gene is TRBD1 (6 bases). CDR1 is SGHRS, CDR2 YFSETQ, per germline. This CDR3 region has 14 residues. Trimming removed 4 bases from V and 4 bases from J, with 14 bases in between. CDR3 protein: CASSPTGLGYGYTF. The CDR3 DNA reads TGCGCCAGCAGCCCTACAGGGCTCGGCTATGGCTACACCTTC.

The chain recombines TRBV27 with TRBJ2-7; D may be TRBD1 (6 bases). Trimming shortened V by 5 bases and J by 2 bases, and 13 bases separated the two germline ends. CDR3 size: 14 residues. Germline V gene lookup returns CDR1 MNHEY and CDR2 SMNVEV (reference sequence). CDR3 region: CASSEGDITYEQYF. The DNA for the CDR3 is TGTGCCAGCAGTGAGGGGGACATTACCTACGAGCAGTACTTC.

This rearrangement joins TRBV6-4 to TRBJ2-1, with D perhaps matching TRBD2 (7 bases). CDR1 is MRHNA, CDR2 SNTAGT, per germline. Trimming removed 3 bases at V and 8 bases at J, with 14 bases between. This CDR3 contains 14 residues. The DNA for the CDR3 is TGTGCCAGCAGTGAATGGGAGGGGGGCCATGAGCAGTTCTTC. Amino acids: CASSEWEGGHEQFF.

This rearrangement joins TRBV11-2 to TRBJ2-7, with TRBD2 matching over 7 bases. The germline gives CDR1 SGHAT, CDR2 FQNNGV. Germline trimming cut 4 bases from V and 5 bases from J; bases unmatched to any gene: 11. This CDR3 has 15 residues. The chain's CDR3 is CASSSLLRDYDEQYF. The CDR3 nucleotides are TGTGCCAGCAGCTCTCTCCTCCGGGACTACGACGAGCAGTACTTC.

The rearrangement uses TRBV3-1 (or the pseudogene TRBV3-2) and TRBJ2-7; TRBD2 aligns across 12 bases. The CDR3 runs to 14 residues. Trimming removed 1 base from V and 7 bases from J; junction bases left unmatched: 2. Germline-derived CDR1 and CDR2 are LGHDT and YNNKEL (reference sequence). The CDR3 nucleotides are TGTGCCAGCAGCCAAGGACTAGCGGGAGAAGAGCAGTACTTC. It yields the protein CASSQGLAGEEQYF.

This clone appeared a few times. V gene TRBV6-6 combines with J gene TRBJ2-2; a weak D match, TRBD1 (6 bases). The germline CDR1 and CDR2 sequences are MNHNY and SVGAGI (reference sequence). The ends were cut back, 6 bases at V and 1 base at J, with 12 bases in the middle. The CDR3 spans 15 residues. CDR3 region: CASRPPGQNTGELFF. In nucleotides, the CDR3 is TGTGCCAGCAGACCTCCGGGACAGAACACCGGGGAGCTGTTTTTT.

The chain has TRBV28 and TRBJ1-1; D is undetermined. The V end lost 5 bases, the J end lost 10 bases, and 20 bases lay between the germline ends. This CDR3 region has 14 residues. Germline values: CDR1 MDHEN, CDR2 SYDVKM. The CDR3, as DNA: TGTGCCAGCAGTACCCCCGGAAGATTTTGGGGAGCTTTCTTT. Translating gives CASSTPGRFWGAFF.

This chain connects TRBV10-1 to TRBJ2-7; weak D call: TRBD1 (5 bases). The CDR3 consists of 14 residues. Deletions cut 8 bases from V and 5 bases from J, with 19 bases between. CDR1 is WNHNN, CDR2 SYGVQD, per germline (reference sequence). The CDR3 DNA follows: TGCGCCAGCTCCCCCTGGGGCGCGAAGAACGAGCAGTACTTC. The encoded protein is CASSPWGAKNEQYF.

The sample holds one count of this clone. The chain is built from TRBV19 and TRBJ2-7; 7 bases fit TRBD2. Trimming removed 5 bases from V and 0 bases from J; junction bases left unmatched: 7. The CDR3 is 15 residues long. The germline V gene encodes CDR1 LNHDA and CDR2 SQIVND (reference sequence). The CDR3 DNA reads TGTGCCAGTAGTTTGGCTAGCGGAGCCTCCTACGAGCAGTACTTC. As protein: CASSLASGASYEQYF.